The 27 T cell receptor beta chains below were found in one sample sequenced in a study of T cells in tuberculosis. Described time point: new active TB diagnosis, blood taken before or within 7 days of starting treatment. Clones were read by immunoSEQ multiplex PCR, and TCRdb kept only the in-frame ones, dropping some. This table holds approximately 40,000 clones, approximately 94% found once. The specimen was PBMCs, collected at tuberculosis diagnosis. The origin of the receptors is an adult with tuberculosis.

The chain couples TRBV2 to TRBJ2-7, with D possibly matching TRBD2 (6 bases). Germline-derived CDR1 and CDR2 are SNHLY and FYNNEI. Trimming shortened V by 6 bases and J by 1 base, and 22 bases separated the two germline ends. This CDR3 is 17 amino acids long. The CDR3 DNA reads TGTGCCAGCAGCCCCGGGAGACTAGACCGGAGGTCCTACGAGCAGTACTTC. Residues: CASSPGRLDRRSYEQYF.

The V and J genes are TRBV4-3 and TRBJ2-3; possible D gene TRBD2, 6 bases. The germline gives CDR1 LGHNA, CDR2 YSLEER. The length of the CDR3 is 14 residues. V was cut by 2 bases and J by 1 base, with 7 bases left in between. CDR3 DNA sequence: TGCGCCAGCAGCCAACGCGGGGGCACAGATACGCAGTATTTT. Translating it yields CASSQRGGTDTQYF.

The rearrangement links TRBV15 to TRBJ1-1; 9 bases line up with TRBD1. Trimming at V came to 1 base and at J to 8 bases, leaving 5 bases not matched to a gene. The CDR3 is 14 residues long. Germline lookup yields CDR1 LNHNV and CDR2 YYDKDF (reference sequence). CDR3 DNA sequence: TGTGCCACCAGCAGAGGGGACAGGGTCGGGGAAGCTTTCTTT. Protein product: CATSRGDRVGEAFF.

The chain joins TRBV9 to TRBJ1-2; D might be TRBD1 (6 bases). Germline lookup yields CDR1 SGDLS and CDR2 YYNGEE. V was pared by 0 bases and J by 2 bases, with 11 bases between. The CDR3 runs 15 residues. The CDR3 protein is CASSVGGGYNYGYTF. In DNA form, the CDR3 reads TGTGCCAGCAGCGTAGGCGGGGGCTACAACTATGGCTACACCTTC.

The CDR3 DNA is TGTGCCAGTAGTATAGGGACAGAGACTAACTATGGCTACACCTTC. Its protein is CASSIGTETNYGYTF. The V and J genes are TRBV19 and TRBJ1-2; the D gene is possibly TRBD1 (6 bases). This CDR3 spans 15 amino acids. Looked up from germline, CDR1 is LNHDA and CDR2 is SQIVND (reference sequence). The V gene lost 1 base and the J gene lost 0 bases, with 9 bases spanning the gap.

Note on this clone: Germline is not matched at one junction end, which may reflect a read error. The chain uses TRBV11-2 and TRBJ2-7; 10 bases map to TRBD2. The CDR3 extends over 14 amino acids. Germline V gene sequence: CDR1 SGHAT, CDR2 FQNNGV. The CDR3 nucleotides are TGTGCCAGCAGCTTAGATGGTAGCGGGGGGCCAAAAGTCTTC. This translates into CASSLDGSGGPKVF.

The chain is built from TRBV2 and TRBJ1-1; D remains ambiguous. Per germline, CDR1 SNHLY and CDR2 FYNNEI. This CDR3 is 13 amino acids long. V shed 1 base and J shed 5 bases, with 8 bases lying between them. In nucleotides, the CDR3 is TGTGCCAGCAGTGAAGGGGAGAGGACTGAAGCTTTCTTT. Amino acid sequence: CASSEGERTEAFF.

This clone was recorded once. This chain joins TRBV10-3 and TRBJ2-1, with D possibly TRBD2 on 5 matching bases. The CDR3 sequence is 15 residues long. The V end lost 2 bases, the J end lost 7 bases, and 15 bases lay between the germline ends. The germline CDR1 and CDR2 sequences are ENHRY and SYGVKD. As DNA, the CDR3 is TGTGCCATCAGTGAGGCTGGACTCCCGGGGAATGAGCAGTTCTTC. It yields the protein CAISEAGLPGNEQFF.

The chain has TRBV7-9 and TRBJ1-1; D is unclear. V lost 8 bases and J 0 bases, leaving 7 bases between the germline ends. CDR1 and CDR2 from the germline V gene are SEHNR and FQNEAQ (reference sequence). The CDR3 has 12 amino acids. The CDR3 DNA follows: TGTGCCAGCTCTTTCCTGAACACTGAAGCTTTCTTT. Its translation: CASSFLNTEAFF.

The V call is TRBV19, the J call TRBJ2-7; a possible D gene is TRBD1 (6 bases). Trimming cost V 3 bases and J 2 bases, with 11 bases left between them. CDR1 is LNHDA and CDR2 is SQIVND in the germline V gene (reference sequence). The CDR3 spans 14 residues. The CDR3 DNA reads as TGTGCCAGTAGTATTCAGGGGATGACCTACGAGCAGTACTTC. Its protein product is CASSIQGMTYEQYF. Using reference TRBV19 and TRBJ2-7 for the parts outside the CDR3, the full variable domain is DGGITQSPKYLFRKEGQNVTLSCEQNLNHDAMYWYRQDPGQGLRLIYYSQIVNDFQKGDIAEGYSVSREKKESFPLTVTSAQKNPTAFYLCASSIQGMTYEQYFGPGTRLTVT.

The V call is TRBV5-3, the J call TRBJ2-7; TRBD1 matches 9 bases. TRBV5-3 carries the ORF label, with uncertain function. The junction had 7 bases not matched to a gene; V was cut back by 4 bases and J by 5 bases. This CDR3 spans 14 amino acids. The CDR3: CARSRGTGKNEQYF. The CDR3 bases are TGTGCCAGAAGCCGAGGGACAGGGAAGAACGAGCAGTACTTC.

The chain recombines TRBV5-1 with TRBJ2-2, with TRBD1 matching 8 bases. CDR1 and CDR2 (germline): SGHRS, YFSETQ. The CDR3 runs to 15 residues. After removal of 3 bases from V and 2 bases from J, the junction contained 3 bases not matched to a gene. The CDR3 DNA reads as TGCGCCAGCAGCTCAGGGGGCCTAAACACCGGGGAGCTGTTTTTT. This codes for CASSSGGLNTGELFF.

V usage is TRBV14 and J usage is TRBJ2-3, with TRBD1 matching over 7 bases. CDR3 size: 14 residues. Germline loops: CDR1 SGHDN, CDR2 FVKESK. Trimming removed 1 base from V and 3 bases from J; junction bases left unmatched: 1. DNA of the CDR3: TGTGCCAGCAGCCAAGGACAGGGTACAGATACGCAGTATTTT. The encoded protein is CASSQGQGTDTQYF.

The J gene is TRBJ1-4, the V gene TRBV5-1; D is uncertain. The CDR3 sequence is 14 residues long. V lost 0 bases to trimming and J lost 4 bases, with 7 bases between them. CDR1 SGHRS and CDR2 YFSETQ come from the germline V gene. The CDR3 nucleotides are TGCGCCAGCAGCTTGGGAGGGAATAATGAAAAACTGTTTTTT. Amino acids: CASSLGGNNEKLFF.

The genes are TRBV5-8 and TRBJ1-1; TRBD1 agrees at 8 bases. Germline V CDR1 and CDR2: SGHTS, YDEGEE. The CDR3 length is 14 residues. V lost 3 bases and J lost 6; bases outside the gene matches: 7. Here the CDR3 DNA reads TGTGCCAGCAGCTCCGGGACAGGACGGGCTGAAGCTTTCTTT. Translated, it gives CASSSGTGRAEAFF.

The chain is built from TRBV7-8 and TRBJ2-3; 8 nucleotides match TRBD2. This CDR3 comprises 15 residues. V trimming: 7 bases; J trimming: 5 bases; junction bases outside the gene matches: 11. In germline, CDR1 is SGHVS, CDR2 FQNEAQ. For the CDR3, the DNA is TGTGCCAGCAACTCAAACCGGGGGGGGTTAGATACGCAGTATTTT. As protein: CASNSNRGGLDTQYF.

J is TRBJ1-2 and V is TRBV5-1; D possibly corresponds to TRBD1 (6 bases). The CDR3 sequence is 16 residues long. The germline CDR1 and CDR2 sequences are SGHRS and YFSETQ. Deletions cut 0 bases from V and 8 bases from J, with 20 bases between. CDR3 sequence: CASSLASGQIGAGYTF. The CDR3 DNA sequence: TGCGCCAGCAGCTTGGCCTCAGGACAGATCGGTGCGGGCTACACCTTC.

This clone was recorded once. The V and J genes are TRBV29-1 and TRBJ2-7; 9 bases line up with TRBD2. This CDR3 region has 18 residues. The trim removed 1 base at V and 2 bases at J, leaving 15 bases unmatched. Per germline, CDR1 SQVTM and CDR2 ANQGSEA. In DNA form, the CDR3 reads TGCAGCGTTGAAGTCCCGGGTAGCGGGGGTCTTTCTACCTACGAGCAGTACTTC. It yields the protein CSVEVPGSGGLSTYEQYF.

The gene calls are TRBV2 and TRBJ1-2; 9 positions match TRBD1. CDR3 size: 15 residues. The V and J ends lost 3 bases and 8 bases, in that order; junction bases with no gene match: 10. The germline V gene encodes CDR1 SNHLY and CDR2 FYNNEI. The CDR3 DNA reads as TGTGCCAGCAGTGATCGGGTTGGACAGGGGCTCGGCTACACCTTC. It is translated as CASSDRVGQGLGYTF.

The chain joins TRBV7-3 to TRBJ2-3; D is ambiguous. This CDR3 spans 13 amino acids. Germline-derived CDR1 and CDR2 are SGHTA and FQGTGA. V was trimmed by 6 bases and J by 10 bases, leaving 17 bases between them. Here the CDR3 DNA reads TGTGCCAGCAGTTTCATTCCCGCGGATGCGCAGTATTTT. Protein product: CASSFIPADAQYF.

This clone was observed a single time. The rearrangement links TRBV29-1 to TRBJ2-1; D remains unclear. This CDR3 contains 12 residues. Deletions cut 7 bases from V and 0 bases from J, with 7 bases between. Germline CDR1 is SQVTM and CDR2 is ANQGSEA. This CDR3 reads CSARASYNEQFF. DNA of the CDR3: TGCAGCGCTCGAGCCTCCTACAATGAGCAGTTCTTC.

The V gene is TRBV5-1, the J gene TRBJ2-7; 9 positions match TRBD1. CDR3 length equals 15 residues. V lost 4 bases, J lost 6 bases, and 11 bases stayed unmatched. In germline, CDR1 is SGHRS, CDR2 YFSETQ. This CDR3 reads CASSAQTGQGREQYF. In DNA, the CDR3 is TGCGCCAGCAGCGCACAAACGGGACAGGGACGCGAGCAGTACTTC.

The table lists this clone with a few counts. The chain links TRBV2 to TRBJ1-6, with D unclear. Germline CDR1 reads SNHLY; CDR2 reads FYNNEI. The ends were cut back, 3 bases at V and 10 bases at J, with 7 bases in the middle. The CDR3 extends over 12 amino acids. The CDR3 sequence: CASSEERSPLHF. For the CDR3, the DNA is TGTGCCAGCAGTGAGGAGAGATCACCCCTCCACTTT.

The gene calls are TRBV6-1 and TRBJ2-7; 9 bases are shared with TRBD1. The germline V gene encodes CDR1 MNHNS and CDR2 SASEGT. V gave up 4 bases and J gave up 2 bases; unmatched junction bases: 3. The CDR3 covers 14 residues. The CDR3 DNA follows: TGTGCCAGCAGTGGAGGGACAGGGCCCTACGAGCAGTACTTC. Encoded protein: CASSGGTGPYEQYF.

The chain is built from TRBV4-3 and TRBJ1-2, with D possibly matching TRBD1 (5 bases). Trimming left V 0 bases short and J 1 base short, with 12 bases between. The CDR3 is 16 residues long. Germline V gene data show CDR1 as LGHNA and CDR2 as YSLEER. The chain's CDR3 is CASSQEGRGNNYGYTF. CDR3 nucleotide sequence: TGCGCCAGCAGCCAAGAAGGCCGGGGGAATAACTATGGCTACACCTTC.

The chain has TRBV29-1 and TRBJ2-7; TRBD2 matches at 8 bases. From germline, CDR1 is SQVTM and CDR2 ANQGSEA. Trimming at V came to 6 bases and at J to 6 bases, leaving 10 bases not matched to a gene. The CDR3 loop spans 13 amino acids. CDR3 protein: CSVEESGGGEQYF. DNA for the CDR3: TGCAGCGTCGAGGAGAGCGGGGGTGGCGAGCAGTACTTC.

V usage is TRBV13 and J usage is TRBJ2-7; 7 positions agree with TRBD1. This CDR3 is built from 13 residues. J was trimmed by 2 bases and V by 5 bases; bases with no gene match: 3. Per germline, CDR1 PRHDT and CDR2 FYEKMQ (reference sequence). CDR3 coding DNA: TGTGCCAGCAGCGGGGGACAGACCTACGAGCAGTACTTC. Amino acids: CASSGGQTYEQYF.